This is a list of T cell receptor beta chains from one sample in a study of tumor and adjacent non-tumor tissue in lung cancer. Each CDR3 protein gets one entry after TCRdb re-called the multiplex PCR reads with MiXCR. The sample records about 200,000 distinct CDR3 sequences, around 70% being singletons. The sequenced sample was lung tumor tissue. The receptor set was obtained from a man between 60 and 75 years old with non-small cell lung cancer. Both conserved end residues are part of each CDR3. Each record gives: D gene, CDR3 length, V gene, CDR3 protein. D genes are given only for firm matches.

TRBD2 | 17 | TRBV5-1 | CASSPSSGGARTDTQYF
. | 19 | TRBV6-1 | CASSEALRGAQVGADTQYF
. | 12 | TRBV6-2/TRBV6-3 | CASENQLYVQYF
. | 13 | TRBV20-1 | CTAKRGGKGGYTF
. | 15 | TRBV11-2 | CASSLMTGNCYGYTF
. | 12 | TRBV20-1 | CRASTGRVEQYF
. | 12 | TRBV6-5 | CASSYGYNEQFF
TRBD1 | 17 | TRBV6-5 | CASSGDRGPGNTDTQYF
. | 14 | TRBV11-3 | CVSSLETAPGGQFF
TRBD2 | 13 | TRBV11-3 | CAPGLAGGGEQFF
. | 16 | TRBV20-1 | CSATILGVRGNQPQHF
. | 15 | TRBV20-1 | CSARDRGGGGQLQHF
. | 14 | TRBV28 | CANSTRRVQETQYF
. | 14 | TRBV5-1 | CASSLEGNQETQYF
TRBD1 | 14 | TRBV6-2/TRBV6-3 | CTSYGQANYNEQFF